Listed below are T cell receptor beta chains from one sample, sequenced in a study of blood T cell repertoires in COVID-19. This table comes from immunoSEQ multiplex PCR, and its TCRdb copy is limited to in-frame clones, with some not included. The table includes 95,000 to 110,000 clones, about 85% detected once. Sequenced input: peripheral blood. Source of these receptors: a man between 50 and 59 years old in a cohort sampled during active COVID-19. CDR3s include the opening cysteine and the closing phenylalanine or tryptophan. A D gene is named only where the DNA matches it firmly. Not all rows give a size; the values are once, few, many and, for expanded clones, a class.

few TRBJ1-2 TRBV28 TRBD1 TGTGCCAGCGACAGGGGCTATGGCTACACCTTC CASDRGYGYTF
NA TRBJ1-4 TRBV18 NA TGTGCCAGCTCACCACAAGACGGAGCAGGGAAACTGTTTTTT CASSPQDGAGKLFF
NA TRBJ2-1 TRBV5-1 TRBD2 TGCGCCAGCAGCTATGGACTAGCGGGTATGAACAATGAGCAGTTCTTC CASSYGLAGMNNEQFF
NA TRBJ2-4 TRBV6-5 TRBD2 TGTGCCAGCACCCCGGGGGGTGTAGCCAAAAACATTCAGTACTTC CASTPGGVAKNIQYF
NA TRBJ1-5 TRBV19 TRBD1 TGTGCCAGTAGTATAGCGGGCCGGGACAGTTCGAATCAGCCCCAGCATTTT CASSIAGRDSSNQPQHF
NA TRBJ1-6 TRBV14 NA TGTGCCAGCAGCCAAGCACCCCGAAGCCGAAATTCACCCCTCCACTTT CASSQAPRSRNSPLHF
NA TRBJ1-2 TRBV10-3 NA TGTGCCATCAATGACCTCGGGGGAATGGGCGGCTACACCTTC CAINDLGGMGGYTF
NA TRBJ1-4 TRBV19 NA TGTGCCAGTAGTACCCAAGGAGGGATCAATGAAAAACTGTTTTTT CASSTQGGINEKLFF
NA TRBJ1-2 TRBV19 TRBD1 TGTGCCAGCCAGAATCCGGGACAGGGGCTTTCCAACTATGGCTACACCTTC CASQNPGQGLSNYGYTF
NA TRBJ1-5 TRBV25-1 NA TGTGCCAGCAGTGAATCGGGAGGCCGTAGCAATCAGCCCCAGCATTTT CASSESGGRSNQPQHF
NA TRBJ2-7 TRBV6-5 NA TGTGCCAGCAGATCCCCCAGGGGTACCCCCTACGAGCAGTACTTC CASRSPRGTPYEQYF
NA TRBJ1-5 TRBV4-1 NA TGCGCCAGCAGCCAAGATAGGGCAGGGGTTCTAAGCAATCAGCCCCAGCATTTT CASSQDRAGVLSNQPQHF
NA TRBJ2-1 TRBV9 NA TGTGCCAGCAGCGTAGCGGGGGAAAACAATGAGCAGTTCTTC CASSVAGENNEQFF
NA TRBJ1-2 TRBV19 NA TGTGCCAGTAGTATATTTTCCAGGGCACATGGCTACACCTTC CASSIFSRAHGYTF
once TRBJ2-7 TRBV4-3 TRBD2 TGCGCCAGCAGCCAGGGGGGGGTCTACGAGCAGTACTTC CASSQGGVYEQYF
NA TRBJ2-5 TRBV11-3 NA TGTGCCAGCAGCTTAGATCGGAGTAAAGAGACCCAGTACTTC CASSLDRSKETQYF
once TRBJ1-1 TRBV18 TRBD1 TGTGCCAGCTCAGCTAACAGGGGGCTGGGCACTGAAGCTTTCTTT CASSANRGLGTEAFF
NA TRBJ2-1 TRBV3-1/TRBV3-2 TRBD1 TGTGCCAGCAGCCCGGGGACAGGGGTCCCCTACAATGAGCAGTTCTTC CASSPGTGVPYNEQFF
NA TRBJ2-1 TRBV6-5 NA TGTGCCAGCAGTTACGCGGCGATCGGTGAGCAGTTCTTC CASSYAAIGEQFF
many TRBJ2-4 TRBV6-6 NA TGTGCCAGCAGTTACCCGGGGGAGCTAGCCAAAAACATTCAGTACTTC CASSYPGELAKNIQYF
NA TRBJ2-7 TRBV6-6 TRBD2 TGTGCCAGCAGTAACCTGGGGGGGGACTCCTACGAGCAGTACTTC CASSNLGGDSYEQYF
NA TRBJ1-4 TRBV2 TRBD1 TGTGCCAGCGGTCCGACAGGGGGTTGGGAAAAACTGTTTTTT CASGPTGGWEKLFF
NA TRBJ2-7 TRBV24-1 NA TGTGCCTCATCGACGGCGGGTCTTCCCTACGAGCAGTACTTC CASSTAGLPYEQYF
NA TRBJ1-6 TRBV18 NA TGTGCCAGCTCACCAAAGAGCTCCTATAATTCACCCCTCCACTTT CASSPKSSYNSPLHF
NA TRBJ2-5 TRBV4-1 TRBD2 TGCGCCAGCAGCCAAGAGACGGGGGGGGCAGGCGAAAGGACCCAGTACTTC CASSQETGGAGERTQYF
NA TRBJ1-1 TRBV5-4 NA TGTGCCAGCAGCTTGACAGGCCAGGGGACTGAAGCTTTCTTT CASSLTGQGTEAFF
NA TRBJ1-2 TRBV9 TRBD1 TGTGCCAGCAGCGCCACCACAGGGGGCGGTGGTTTTCCCTATGGCTACACCTTC CASSATTGGGGFPYGYTF
few TRBJ2-1 TRBV4-1 TRBD1 TGCGCCAGCAGCATCCGACAGGGGGCCTACAATGAGCAGTTCTTC CASSIRQGAYNEQFF
NA TRBJ2-3 TRBV5-4 TRBD1 TGTGCCAGCAGCTTCCCCAGGGGGCAAACAGATACGCAGTATTTT CASSFPRGQTDTQYF
few TRBJ1-1 TRBV19 TRBD1 TGTGCCAGCAGAGGACAGGGCGGGCGGAACACTGAAGCTTTCTTT CASRGQGGRNTEAFF
NA TRBJ1-5 TRBV4-2 NA TGTGCCAGCAGCCAAAACCAAGAGAGGCCCCAGCATTTT CASSQNQERPQHF
NA TRBJ1-1 TRBV4-2 NA TGTGCCAGCAGCCAAGCATACGAGACAGACACTGAAGCTTTCTTT CASSQAYETDTEAFF
NA TRBJ1-1 TRBV12-3/TRBV12-4 NA TGTGCCAGCAGTTTAGGGGGACTCACTGAAGCTTTCTTT CASSLGGLTEAFF
once TRBJ1-6 TRBV7-8 TRBD1 TGTGCCAGCAGCGACCGGGACAGGGGACTTTCTAATTCACCCCTCCACTTT CASSDRDRGLSNSPLHF
NA TRBJ2-3 TRBV6-5 NA TGTGCCACCGTCGGAGATACGCAGTATTTT CATVGDTQYF
NA TRBJ2-6 TRBV11-2 NA TGTGCCAGCAGCTTAGGGACTCTGAGCTCTGGGGCCAACGTCCTGACTTTC CASSLGTLSSGANVLTF
NA TRBJ2-2 TRBV4-2 NA TGTGCCAGCAGCCAAGTTTCGTCCAGGGGAGCAGCCGGGGAGCTGTTTTTT CASSQVSSRGAAGELFF
few TRBJ2-7 TRBV2 NA TGTGCCAGCAGTGATCGTGTATACTCCTACGAGCAGTACTTC CASSDRVYSYEQYF
once TRBJ2-5 TRBV7-8 NA TGTGCCAGCAGCCCCGGACAGTTCTCCCAAGAGACCCAGTACTTC CASSPGQFSQETQYF
NA TRBJ1-4 TRBV3-1/TRBV3-2 NA TGTGCCAGCAGCCTCCTGAATGAAAAACTGTTTTTT CASSLLNEKLFF
NA TRBJ2-1 TRBV4-1 NA TGCGCCAGCAGCCAAGAGGGGGACTTAGGGGTATACAATGAGCAGTTCTTC CASSQEGDLGVYNEQFF
NA TRBJ1-5 TRBV27 NA TGTGCCAGCAGAAACGGGGGAAAAAATCAGCCCCAGCATTTT CASRNGGKNQPQHF
NA TRBJ2-7 TRBV9 TRBD1 TGTGCCAGCAGCCCCGGACAGGGGGGCTCCTACGAGCAGTACTTC CASSPGQGGSYEQYF
NA TRBJ1-4 TRBV7-2 NA TGTGCCAGCAGCTTCCGGGACACCAATGAAAAACTGTTTTTT CASSFRDTNEKLFF
NA TRBJ1-1 TRBV29-1 TRBD1 TGCAGCGCCGAACAGGGGGCCGACACTGAAGCTTTCTTT CSAEQGADTEAFF
NA TRBJ1-4 TRBV6-5 NA TGTGCCAGCAGACGGGACTCCGGGGAAAAACTGTTTTTT CASRRDSGEKLFF
NA TRBJ2-7 TRBV27 NA TGTGCCAGCAGTTCCTCTCCCGACGAGCAGTACTTC CASSSSPDEQYF
NA TRBJ2-4 TRBV19 NA TGTGCCAGTAGTATGAGGAAGACGGACATTCAGTACTTC CASSMRKTDIQYF
NA TRBJ1-2 TRBV28 TRBD1 TGTGCCAGCAGTTTCGGGACAGCACACTATGGCTACACCTTC CASSFGTAHYGYTF
NA TRBJ2-1 TRBV14 NA TGTGCCAGCAGGTCAGGTCTCGGCAATGAGCAGTTCTTC CASRSGLGNEQFF
NA TRBJ2-7 TRBV3-1/TRBV3-2 TRBD1 TGTGCCAGCAGCCAAGAACGAGGACAGGGGAGCTACGAGCAGTACTTC CASSQERGQGSYEQYF
NA TRBJ2-2 TRBV7-3 TRBD1 TGTGCCAGCAGCTTAATGGGACAGGGGAACACCGGGGAGCTGTTTTTT CASSLMGQGNTGELFF
NA TRBJ2-1 TRBV6-5 TRBD2 TGTGCCAGCAGACCTAGCGGGGGGGACAATGAGCAGTTCTTC CASRPSGGDNEQFF